These 31 T cell receptor beta chains originate from one sample sequenced in a study of cytomegalovirus exposure and HLA in healthy donors. 60 Vbeta and 13 Jbeta primers were used in PCR. The table came from immunoSEQ multiplex PCR; TCRdb's copy has only in-frame clones and leaves some out. Altogether roughly 140,000 clones are present, 80% being singletons, with the ten largest covering 1.2%. Specimen: PBMCs. These receptors came from a female donor in good health and CMV-seronegative.

V and J are TRBV30 and TRBJ2-2, with 9 positions matching TRBD1. This CDR3 comprises 16 residues. Germline CDR1 is GTSNPN and CDR2 is SVGIG (reference sequence). V shed 3 bases and J 4 bases; nucleotides not matched to a gene: 9. In DNA, the CDR3 is TGTGCCTGGAGGACGACCGGGACAGGGATCACCGGGGAGCTGTTTTTT. Translating it yields CAWRTTGTGITGELFF.

The chain employs TRBV11-2 and TRBJ2-3; no firm D call. The CDR3 totals 17 residues. Germline V gives CDR1 SGHAT, CDR2 FQNNGV. Trimming stripped 1 base from V and 3 bases from J, with 17 bases between. CDR3 DNA: TGTGCCAGCAGCTTAGGAGGAAATAGCATATCGACAGATACGCAGTATTTT. Its protein product is CASSLGGNSISTDTQYF.

The V and J genes are TRBV10-2 and TRBJ2-3, with 10 positions matching TRBD2. V dropped 4 bases and J dropped 3; count of bases not matched to a gene: 4. CDR1 and CDR2 from the germline V gene are WSHSY and SAAADI. The CDR3 covers 15 residues. Here the CDR3 reads CASSAASGRTDTQYF. The DNA for the CDR3 is TGCGCCAGCAGTGCGGCTAGCGGGAGAACAGATACGCAGTATTTT.

V is TRBV6-5 and J is TRBJ1-5; TRBD1 might be the D (5 bases). Germline V gene data show CDR1 as MNHEY and CDR2 as SVGAGI. Trimming cost V 7 bases and J 3 bases, with 13 bases left between them. The CDR3 has 14 amino acids. For the CDR3, the DNA is TGTGCCAGCACCTCCGGACAAATCAATCAGCCCCAGCATTTT. This translates into CASTSGQINQPQHF.

For this clone: This sample also contains other DNA sequences that code for the same CDR3. The rearrangement uses TRBV30 and TRBJ1-1; a weak D match, TRBD1 (5 bases). CDR1 and CDR2 from the germline V gene are GTSNPN and SVGIG (reference sequence). The CDR3 loop spans 22 amino acids. V lost 3 bases and J 1 base, leaving 36 bases between the germline ends. CDR3 coding DNA: TGTGCCTGGAGGCTGCGGACATTGAGACCTCAGCAGACCTCGCACGCGAACACTGAAGCTTTCTTT. It is translated as CAWRLRTLRPQQTSHANTEAFF.

The chain uses TRBV2 and TRBJ2-7; D uncertain. Trimming removed 4 bases at V and 2 bases at J, with 3 bases between. Germline V gene sequence: CDR1 SNHLY, CDR2 FYNNEI. CDR3 length equals 11 residues. As DNA, the CDR3 is TGTGCCAGCAGTGCCACCTACGAGCAGTACTTC. It is translated as CASSATYEQYF.

The CDR3 here is CASSVVGSEDTQYF. The CDR3, as DNA: TGTGCCAGCAGCGTAGTTGGGAGTGAAGATACGCAGTATTTT. The V gene is TRBV9, the J gene TRBJ2-3; D may be TRBD2 (5 bases). The CDR3 totals 14 residues. Trimming took off 0 bases at V and 5 bases at J, with 10 bases between the two ends. Germline values: CDR1 SGDLS, CDR2 YYNGEE.

The chain employs TRBV5-6 and TRBJ2-7; a weak D match, TRBD2 (8 bases). Trimming stripped 7 bases from V and 4 bases from J, with 21 bases between. This CDR3 contains 15 residues. CDR1 and CDR2 (germline): SGHDT, YYEEEE. Written as DNA, the CDR3 is TGTGCCAGCGCCGGGAGGGGGACAGCGATATACGAGCAGTACTTC. This sequence encodes CASAGRGTAIYEQYF.

The chain links TRBV18 to TRBJ2-5; D perhaps matches TRBD1 (7 bases). The germline V gene encodes CDR1 KGHSH and CDR2 LQKENI. Trimming stripped 0 bases from V and 3 bases from J, with 17 bases between. This CDR3 is 17 amino acids long. The CDR3 region is CASSPPLDGRGEETQYF. CDR3 in DNA: TGTGCCAGCTCACCACCCCTCGATGGCAGGGGGGAAGAGACCCAGTACTTC.

The genes are TRBV6-5 and TRBJ2-7, with TRBD2 matching 8 bases. Germline values: CDR1 MNHEY, CDR2 SVGAGI. The V and J ends lost 0 bases and 2 bases, in that order; junction bases with no gene match: 3. This CDR3 region has 15 residues. The CDR3 DNA reads as TGTGCCAGCAGTTACTCGAGGCGGGAGGCCTACGAGCAGTACTTC. It codes for CASSYSRREAYEQYF.

The table lists this clone with a few counts. The rearrangement joins TRBV27 to TRBJ2-7; D not certain. Trimming shortened V by 6 bases and J by 0 bases, and 9 bases separated the two germline ends. Per the germline V gene, CDR1 is MNHEY and CDR2 is SMNVEV (reference sequence). The CDR3 totals 13 residues. The CDR3 reads CASRPTGSYEQYF. For the CDR3, the DNA is TGTGCCAGCAGACCGACTGGCTCCTACGAGCAGTACTTC.

The chain is built from TRBV29-1 and TRBJ2-5; 9 bases align to TRBD1. Germline CDR1 is SQVTM and CDR2 is ANQGSEA. The V gene end was trimmed by 7 bases and the J gene end by 5 bases; junction bases not matched to a gene: 8. CDR3 length: 13 amino acids. The CDR3 loop reads CSDHTGGRETQYF. The CDR3 region has the DNA TGCAGCGACCACACAGGGGGCAGGGAGACCCAGTACTTC.

This clone was observed a handful of times. The chain recombines TRBV6-5 with TRBJ2-2; D uncertain. The CDR3 is made up of 15 amino acids. The V and J ends lost 0 bases and 3 bases respectively, with 8 bases between them. Looked up from germline, CDR1 is MNHEY and CDR2 is SVGAGI. This CDR3 is CASSYSLDYTGELFF. CDR3 in DNA: TGTGCCAGCAGTTACTCGCTCGACTACACCGGGGAGCTGTTTTTT.

The chain links TRBV5-1 to TRBJ2-2, with 7 bases identical to TRBD1. Germline V gene lookup returns CDR1 SGHRS and CDR2 YFSETQ. V lost 4 bases to trimming and J lost 3 bases; unmatched junction nucleotides: 6. The CDR3 runs 15 residues. Here the CDR3 DNA reads TGCGCCAGCAGCGCTCCGGGACAGTACACCGGGGAGCTGTTTTTT. This codes for CASSAPGQYTGELFF.

The J gene is TRBJ2-3, the V gene TRBV27; the match to TRBD2 covers 8 bases. The trim removed 6 bases at V and 4 bases at J, leaving 6 bases unmatched. This CDR3 has 14 residues. The germline V gene has CDR1 MNHEY and CDR2 SMNVEV (reference sequence). The CDR3 bases are TGTGCCAGCAGCGGGAGGGCGAGAGCAGATACGCAGTATTTT. Translation: CASSGRARADTQYF.

The CDR3 sequence is CSVEDLMGASTDTQYF. CDR3 coding DNA: TGCAGCGTTGAAGATCTTATGGGGGCTAGCACAGATACGCAGTATTTT. This chain uses TRBV29-1 with TRBJ2-3; perhaps TRBD1 as D (6 bases). The length of the CDR3 is 16 residues. V dropped 0 bases and J dropped 0 bases, with 13 bases sitting between them. Per germline, CDR1 SQVTM and CDR2 ANQGSEA.

The chain couples TRBV11-2 to TRBJ2-2; D not certain. CDR1 and CDR2 (germline): SGHAT, FQNNGV. Trimming pared 1 base from V and 6 bases from J, leaving 9 bases between. The CDR3 contains 14 residues. The CDR3 is CASSLGFGPGELFF. CDR3 nucleotides: TGTGCCAGCAGCTTAGGTTTTGGGCCCGGGGAGCTGTTTTTT.

The J gene is TRBJ1-4, the V gene TRBV5-5; 9 bases are a match to TRBD1. V lost 3 bases and J lost 8; bases outside the gene matches: 5. Per germline, CDR1 SGHKS and CDR2 YYEKEE (reference sequence). The CDR3 has 14 amino acids. The CDR3 sequence: CASSWGQGGEKLFF. The CDR3, as DNA: TGTGCCAGCAGCTGGGGACAGGGCGGGGAAAAACTGTTTTTT.

The chain joins TRBV6-5 to TRBJ1-3; weak D call: TRBD1 (5 bases). Germline V gene data show CDR1 as MNHEY and CDR2 as SVGAGI. V lost 2 bases, J lost 0 bases, and 11 bases lay in between. This CDR3 contains 16 residues. CDR3 nucleotide sequence: TGTGCCAGCAGTTACGAAGACAGTAGCTCTGGAAACACCATATATTTT. Its translation is CASSYEDSSSGNTIYF.

The chain couples TRBV5-1 to TRBJ2-1, with TRBD2 matching over 9 bases. The CDR3 totals 19 residues. Germline CDR1 reads SGHRS; CDR2 reads YFSETQ. V was clipped by 4 bases and J by 6 bases; unmatched bases: 20. The CDR3 sequence: CASSPGDSPGLAVGNEQFF. CDR3 sequence (DNA): TGCGCCAGCAGCCCGGGGGACAGTCCGGGACTAGCAGTGGGCAATGAGCAGTTCTTC. Using reference TRBV5-1 and TRBJ2-1 for the parts outside the CDR3, the full variable domain is KAGVTQTPRYLIKTRGQQVTLSCSPISGHRSVSWYQQTPGQGLQFLFEYFSETQRNKGNFPGRFSGRQFSNSRSEMNVSTLELGDSALYLCASSPGDSPGLAVGNEQFFGPGTRLTVL.

The chain has TRBV7-6 and TRBJ1-5; 10 bases are a match to TRBD1. This CDR3 comprises 15 residues. With V trimmed by 1 base and J by 6 bases, 3 bases remained unmatched. Germline-derived CDR1 and CDR2 are SGHVS and FNYEAQ. The CDR3, as DNA: TGTGCCAGCAGCTTAGATGGACAGGGGGTTCAGCCCCAGCATTTT. Its translation: CASSLDGQGVQPQHF.

J is TRBJ1-1 and V is TRBV2; 7 nucleotides match TRBD1. There are 15 residues in the CDR3. Germline V CDR1 and CDR2: SNHLY, FYNNEI. Trimming cost V 4 bases and J 0 bases; bases outside gene matches: 5. The CDR3 coding sequence is TGTGCCAGCAGTGGGGGGACAGAGATGAACACTGAAGCTTTCTTT. Translation gives CASSGGTEMNTEAFF.

The chain is built from TRBV27 and TRBJ2-7; a weak D match, TRBD2 (5 bases). Trimming took 8 bases from V and 1 from J, leaving 12 bases between them. The CDR3 is made up of 13 amino acids. Germline V CDR1 and CDR2: MNHEY, SMNVEV (reference sequence). The CDR3 spells CASRTRLSYEQYF. The CDR3 DNA sequence: TGTGCCAGCCGAACTAGGTTATCCTACGAGCAGTACTTC.

The rearrangement links TRBV29-1 to TRBJ2-5; D is unresolved. Germline loops: CDR1 SQVTM, CDR2 ANQGSEA. Trimming removed 0 bases from V and 2 bases from J, with 10 bases in between. The CDR3 covers 14 residues. The CDR3 loop is CSVEDWRFQETQYF. The CDR3 region has the DNA TGCAGCGTTGAAGACTGGCGGTTTCAAGAGACCCAGTACTTC.

This rearrangement joins TRBV28 to TRBJ2-7; a possible D gene is TRBD1 (6 bases). The V and J ends lost 7 bases and 0 bases respectively, with 19 bases between them. The CDR3 extends over 16 amino acids. Germline lookup yields CDR1 MDHEN and CDR2 SYDVKM. The CDR3 sequence: CASTPPVTGSSYEQYF. The CDR3 nucleotides are TGTGCCAGCACCCCCCCCGTCACAGGGAGCTCCTACGAGCAGTACTTC.

The rearrangement links TRBV5-1 to TRBJ2-1; 8 positions match TRBD1. V shed 0 bases and J 0 bases; nucleotides not matched to a gene: 2. Germline assignment: CDR1 SGHRS and CDR2 YFSETQ. This CDR3 region has 16 residues. The CDR3 loop is CASSLGTGNSYNEQFF. CDR3 in DNA: TGCGCCAGCAGCTTGGGGACAGGGAACTCCTACAATGAGCAGTTCTTC.

The chain uses TRBV10-1 and TRBJ2-1; D not resolved. The CDR3 spans 13 residues. V dropped 5 bases and J dropped 4 bases, with 9 bases sitting between them. In germline, CDR1 is WNHNN, CDR2 SYGVQD (reference sequence). The CDR3, as DNA: TGCGCCAGCAGTAGCGCCTCTTACAATGAGCAGTTCTTC. The encoded protein is CASSSASYNEQFF.

V gene TRBV5-1 combines with J gene TRBJ2-5, with 7 nucleotides matching TRBD2. CDR3 length: 13 amino acids. V was pared by 5 bases and J by 5 bases, with 6 bases of the junction left unmatched. Germline V gene data show CDR1 as SGHRS and CDR2 as YFSETQ. The chain's CDR3 is CASRRAGWETQYF. CDR3 DNA sequence: TGCGCCAGCAGGCGAGCGGGGTGGGAGACCCAGTACTTC.

The V gene is TRBV27, the J gene TRBJ2-7, with D possibly matching TRBD2 (6 bases). CDR1 MNHEY and CDR2 SMNVEV come from the germline V gene (reference sequence). V was cut by 5 bases and J by 2 bases, with 13 bases left in between. The CDR3 contains 14 residues. Here the CDR3 DNA reads TGTGCCAGCAGTCCCTCAGCGGGCACCTACGAGCAGTACTTC. It codes for CASSPSAGTYEQYF.

The chain uses TRBV7-6 and TRBJ2-7; 12 positions agree with TRBD1. In germline, CDR1 is SGHVS, CDR2 FNYEAQ. V shed 5 bases and J 5 bases; nucleotides not matched to a gene: 10. The CDR3 spans 16 residues. The CDR3 nucleotides are TGTGCCAGCAGCCCCTCTCCGGGGACAGGGGGCGACGAGCAGTACTTC. Translated, it gives CASSPSPGTGGDEQYF.

The V call is TRBV28, the J call TRBJ2-3; 10 bases are a match to TRBD2. Germline trimming cut 8 bases from V and 6 bases from J; bases unmatched to any gene: 2. CDR1 and CDR2 from the germline V gene are MDHEN and SYDVKM. The CDR3 loop spans 12 amino acids. The CDR3 coding sequence is TGTGCCAGCCAGGGACTAGCGGATACGCAGTATTTT. This sequence encodes CASQGLADTQYF. Full variable domain (remainder filled in from reference TRBV28 and TRBJ2-3): DVKVTQSSRYLVKRTGEKVFLECVQDMDHENMFWYRQDPGLGLRLIYFSYDVKMKEKGDIPEGYSVSREKKERFSLILESASTNQTSMYLCASQGLADTQYFGPGTRLTVL.